A single sample is the source of the 9 T cell receptor beta chains below, sequenced in a study of cytomegalovirus exposure and HLA in healthy donors. Primers: 60 Vbeta forward and 13 Jbeta reverse. Sequencing used immunoSEQ multiplex PCR; TCRdb keeps in-frame clones, though not all of them. The data show about 130,000 clones, over 70% seen once. What was sequenced was PBMCs. The origin of the receptors is a woman between 40 and 50 years old in good health and CMV-seropositive.

This clone was detected only once. The V call is TRBV6-1, the J call TRBJ2-6, with D possibly matching TRBD2 (5 bases). The CDR3 consists of 15 residues. The germline V and J ends were trimmed by 3 bases and 4 bases, with 10 bases remaining between them. Germline CDR1 and CDR2: MNHNS and SASEGT. Written as DNA, the CDR3 is TGTGCCAGCAGTGACTGGACTGCCGGGGCCAACGTCCTGACTTTC. Protein product: CASSDWTAGANVLTF.

This sequence joins TRBV15 and TRBJ2-3; 7 positions agree with TRBD1. V shed 3 bases, J shed 2 bases, and the junction held 2 bases outside the gene matches. This CDR3 comprises 14 residues. The germline V gene encodes CDR1 LNHNV and CDR2 YYDKDF (reference sequence). The CDR3 region is CATSSGTVTDTQYF. In DNA, the CDR3 is TGTGCCACCAGCAGCGGGACAGTCACAGATACGCAGTATTTT.

This clone was counted only a few times. Here the CDR3 DNA reads TGTGCCAGCAGCCCTGAGGGAGGGAGCACAGATACGCAGTATTTT. It yields the protein CASSPEGGSTDTQYF. The J gene is TRBJ2-3, the V gene TRBV7-2, with 7 bases identical to TRBD2. This CDR3 is built from 15 residues. V shed 5 bases, J shed 0 bases, and the junction held 5 bases outside the gene matches. Germline V CDR1 and CDR2: SGHTA, FQGNSA.

The CDR3 DNA sequence: TGTGCCAGCAGCGTAGGGGGGCGTAAATGGACCGGGGAGCTGTTTTTT. This codes for CASSVGGRKWTGELFF. This chain connects TRBV9 to TRBJ2-2; possibly TRBD1 for D (6 bases). The CDR3 spans 16 residues. Trimming removed 0 bases from V and 5 bases from J, with 14 bases in between. CDR1 is SGDLS and CDR2 is YYNGEE in the germline V gene.

Details on this clone: At one boundary the junction diverges from the germline segment, which might be a read error. The sample holds other DNA sequences that translate to the same CDR3. The chain is built from TRBV2 and TRBJ1-5, with 11 positions matching TRBD1. From germline, CDR1 is SNHLY and CDR2 FYNNEI. CDR3 size: 18 residues. CDR3 residues: CASSAGTGGSWGNQPQHF. In DNA, the CDR3 is TGTGCTAGCAGTGCCGGGACAGGGGGAAGCTGGGGCAATCAGCCCCAGCATTTT.

The chain couples TRBV10-3 to TRBJ2-3; tentative D call: TRBD1 (6 bases). Germline loops: CDR1 ENHRY, CDR2 SYGVKD. The CDR3 is made up of 14 amino acids. The ends were cut back, 10 bases at V and 0 bases at J, with 14 bases in the middle. The CDR3 here is CATRDTSSTDTQYF. CDR3 DNA sequence: TGTGCCACAAGGGACACTTCCAGCACAGATACGCAGTATTTT.

V and J are TRBV25-1 and TRBJ1-1; D gene uncertain. This CDR3 spans 17 amino acids. Trimming cost V 1 base and J 6 bases, with 21 bases left between them. Germline V gives CDR1 MGHDK, CDR2 SYGVNS. CDR3 bases: TGTGCCAGCAGTGAATGCGGTAGCGGGCCGGGAGTCCCTGAAGCTTTCTTT. It codes for CASSECGSGPGVPEAFF.

The chain is built from TRBV6-5 and TRBJ2-3; D may be TRBD1 (6 bases). From germline, CDR1 is MNHEY and CDR2 SVGAGI. V gave up 7 bases and J gave up 4 bases, with 9 bases separating them. The CDR3 totals 12 residues. CDR3 DNA: TGTGCCAGCAAAACAGGGCCAGATACGCAGTATTTT. It encodes CASKTGPDTQYF.

The chain couples TRBV9 to TRBJ2-1; TRBD2 matches at 9 bases. The J segment lost 4 bases and the V segment lost 3 bases, leaving 5 bases of the junction unmatched. The germline CDR1 and CDR2 sequences are SGDLS and YYNGEE. The CDR3 spans 15 residues. CDR3 region: CASSARLAEYNEQFF. The DNA of the CDR3 is TGTGCCAGCAGCGCCAGACTAGCGGAATACAATGAGCAGTTCTTC.